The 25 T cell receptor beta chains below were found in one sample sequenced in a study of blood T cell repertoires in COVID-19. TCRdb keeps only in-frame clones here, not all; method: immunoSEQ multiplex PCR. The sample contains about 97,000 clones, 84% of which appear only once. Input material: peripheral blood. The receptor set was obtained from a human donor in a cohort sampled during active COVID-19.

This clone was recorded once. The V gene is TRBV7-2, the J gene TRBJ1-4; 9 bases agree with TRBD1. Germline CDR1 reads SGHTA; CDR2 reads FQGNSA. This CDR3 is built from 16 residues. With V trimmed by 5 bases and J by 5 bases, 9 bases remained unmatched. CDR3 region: CASSHGTGFRNEKLFF. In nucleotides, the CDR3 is TGTGCCAGCAGCCACGGGACAGGGTTTAGGAATGAAAAACTGTTTTTT.

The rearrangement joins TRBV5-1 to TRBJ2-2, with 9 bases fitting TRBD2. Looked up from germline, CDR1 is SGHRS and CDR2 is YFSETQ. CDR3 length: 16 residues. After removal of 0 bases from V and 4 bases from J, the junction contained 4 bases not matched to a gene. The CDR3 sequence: CASSLAGTSTTGELFF. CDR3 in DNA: TGCGCCAGCAGCTTGGCTGGGACTAGCACCACCGGGGAGCTGTTTTTT.

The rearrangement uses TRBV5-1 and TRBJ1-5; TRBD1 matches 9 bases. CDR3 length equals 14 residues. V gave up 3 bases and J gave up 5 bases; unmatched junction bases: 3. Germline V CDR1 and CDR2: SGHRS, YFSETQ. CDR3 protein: CASSSTGGDQPQHF. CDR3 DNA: TGCGCCAGCAGCTCCACAGGGGGCGATCAGCCCCAGCATTTT.

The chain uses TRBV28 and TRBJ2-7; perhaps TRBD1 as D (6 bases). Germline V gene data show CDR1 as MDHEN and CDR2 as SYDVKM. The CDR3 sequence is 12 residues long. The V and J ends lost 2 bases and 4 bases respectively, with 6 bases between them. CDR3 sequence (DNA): TGTGCCAGCAGTTTACAGGGGTACGAGCAGTACTTC. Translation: CASSLQGYEQYF.

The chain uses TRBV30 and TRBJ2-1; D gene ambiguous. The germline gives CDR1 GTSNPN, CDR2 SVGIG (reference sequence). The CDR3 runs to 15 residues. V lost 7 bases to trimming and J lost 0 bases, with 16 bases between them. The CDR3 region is CAFQTELRSYNEQFF. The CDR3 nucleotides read TGTGCCTTCCAAACCGAACTACGCTCCTACAATGAGCAGTTCTTC. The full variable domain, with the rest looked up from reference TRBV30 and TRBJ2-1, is SQTIHQWPATLVQPVGSPLSLECTVEGTSNPNLYWYRQAAGRGLQLLFYSVGIGQISSEVPQNLSASRPQDRQFILSSKKLLLSDSGFYLCAFQTELRSYNEQFFGPGTRLTVL.

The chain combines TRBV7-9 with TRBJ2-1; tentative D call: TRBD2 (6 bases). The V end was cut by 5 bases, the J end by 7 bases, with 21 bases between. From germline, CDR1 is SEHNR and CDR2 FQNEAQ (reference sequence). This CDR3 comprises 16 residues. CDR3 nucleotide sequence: TGTGCCAGCAGCCCAAGGTGGGGGGAGAGGACTAATGAGCAGTTCTTC. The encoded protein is CASSPRWGERTNEQFF.

This CDR3 reads CASSSQSGVSGTEAFF. The CDR3 DNA is TGCGCCAGCAGCTCCCAATCAGGGGTGAGTGGGACTGAAGCTTTCTTT. The rearrangement joins TRBV5-1 to TRBJ1-1, with D tentatively TRBD1 (6 bases). V dropped 3 bases and J dropped 5 bases, with 20 bases sitting between them. Germline CDR1 is SGHRS and CDR2 is YFSETQ. This CDR3 has 16 amino acids.

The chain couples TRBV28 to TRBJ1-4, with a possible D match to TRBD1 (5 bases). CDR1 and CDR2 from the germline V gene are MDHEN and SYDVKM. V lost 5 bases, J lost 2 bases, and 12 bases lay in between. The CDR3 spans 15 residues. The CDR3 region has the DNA TGTGCCAGCAGTCCCCGGGGGTGGACTAATGAAAAACTGTTTTTT. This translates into CASSPRGWTNEKLFF.

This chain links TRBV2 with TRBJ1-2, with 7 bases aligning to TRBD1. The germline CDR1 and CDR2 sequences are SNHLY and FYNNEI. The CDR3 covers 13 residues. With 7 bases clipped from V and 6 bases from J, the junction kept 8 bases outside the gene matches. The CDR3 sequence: CASTPGGGHGYTF. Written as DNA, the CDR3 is TGTGCCAGCACCCCAGGAGGGGGCCATGGCTACACCTTC.

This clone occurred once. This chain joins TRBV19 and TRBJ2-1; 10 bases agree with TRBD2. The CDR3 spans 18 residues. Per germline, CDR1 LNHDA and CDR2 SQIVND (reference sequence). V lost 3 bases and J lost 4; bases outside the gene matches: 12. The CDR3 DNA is TGTGCCAGTAGTATTACGAATCCGGGACTAGCGTTTTACAATGAGCAGTTCTTC. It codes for CASSITNPGLAFYNEQFF. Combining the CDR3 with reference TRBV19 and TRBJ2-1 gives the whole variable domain DGGITQSPKYLFRKEGQNVTLSCEQNLNHDAMYWYRQDPGQGLRLIYYSQIVNDFQKGDIAEGYSVSREKKESFPLTVTSAQKNPTAFYLCASSITNPGLAFYNEQFFGPGTRLTVL.

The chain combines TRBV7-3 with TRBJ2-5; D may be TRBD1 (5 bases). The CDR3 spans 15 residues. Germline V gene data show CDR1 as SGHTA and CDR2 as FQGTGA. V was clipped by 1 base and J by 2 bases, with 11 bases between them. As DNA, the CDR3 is TGTGCCAGCAGCTTAAGGTCGACAGTACAAGAGACCCAGTACTTC. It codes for CASSLRSTVQETQYF.

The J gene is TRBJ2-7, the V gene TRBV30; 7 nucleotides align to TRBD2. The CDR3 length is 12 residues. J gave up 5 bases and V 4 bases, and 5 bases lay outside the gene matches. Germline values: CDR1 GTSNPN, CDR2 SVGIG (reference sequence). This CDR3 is CAWNAGVHEQYF. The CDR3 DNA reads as TGTGCCTGGAACGCGGGAGTGCACGAGCAGTACTTC. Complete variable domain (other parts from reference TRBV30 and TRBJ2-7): SQTIHQWPATLVQPVGSPLSLECTVEGTSNPNLYWYRQAAGRGLQLLFYSVGIGQISSEVPQNLSASRPQDRQFILSSKKLLLSDSGFYLCAWNAGVHEQYFGPGTRLTVT.

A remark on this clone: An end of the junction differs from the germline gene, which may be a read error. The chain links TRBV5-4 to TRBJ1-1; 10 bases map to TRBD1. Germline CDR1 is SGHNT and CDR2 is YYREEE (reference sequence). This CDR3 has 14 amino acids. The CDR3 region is CASSLGTGDTEAFF. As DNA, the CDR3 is TGTGCCAGCAGTTTGGGGACAGGGGACACTGAAGCTTTCTTT.

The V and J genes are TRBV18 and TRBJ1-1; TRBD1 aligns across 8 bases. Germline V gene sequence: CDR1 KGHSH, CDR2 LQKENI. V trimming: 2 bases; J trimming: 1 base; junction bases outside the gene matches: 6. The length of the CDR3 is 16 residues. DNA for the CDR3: TGTGCCAGCTCACCATCCGGGACAGGCCCGAACACTGAAGCTTTCTTT. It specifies CASSPSGTGPNTEAFF.

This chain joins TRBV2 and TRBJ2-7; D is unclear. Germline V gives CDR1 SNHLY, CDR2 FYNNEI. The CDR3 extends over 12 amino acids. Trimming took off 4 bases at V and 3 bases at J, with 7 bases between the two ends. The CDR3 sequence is CASSGQNYEQYF. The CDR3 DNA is TGTGCCAGCAGTGGCCAGAACTACGAGCAGTACTTC.

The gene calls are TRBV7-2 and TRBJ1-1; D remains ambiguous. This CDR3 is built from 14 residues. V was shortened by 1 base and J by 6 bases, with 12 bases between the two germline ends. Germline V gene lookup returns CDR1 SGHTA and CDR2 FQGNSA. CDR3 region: CASSLVSLMAEAFF. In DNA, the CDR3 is TGTGCCAGCAGCTTAGTTAGCCTTATGGCTGAAGCTTTCTTT.

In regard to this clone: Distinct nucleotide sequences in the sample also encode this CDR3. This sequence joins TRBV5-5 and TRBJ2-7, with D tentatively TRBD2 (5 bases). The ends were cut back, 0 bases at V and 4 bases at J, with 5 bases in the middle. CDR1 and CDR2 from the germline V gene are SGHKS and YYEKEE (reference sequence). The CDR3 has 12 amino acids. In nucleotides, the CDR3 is TGTGCCAGCAGCTTGGGCGGGTACGAGCAGTACTTC. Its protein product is CASSLGGYEQYF.

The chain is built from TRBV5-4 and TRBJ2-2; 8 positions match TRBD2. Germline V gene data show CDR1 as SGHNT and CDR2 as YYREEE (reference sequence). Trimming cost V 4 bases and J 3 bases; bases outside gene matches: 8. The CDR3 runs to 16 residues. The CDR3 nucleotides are TGTGCCAGCAGCGCTAATCCGGGGGGGGACACCGGGGAGCTGTTTTTT. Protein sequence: CASSANPGGDTGELFF.

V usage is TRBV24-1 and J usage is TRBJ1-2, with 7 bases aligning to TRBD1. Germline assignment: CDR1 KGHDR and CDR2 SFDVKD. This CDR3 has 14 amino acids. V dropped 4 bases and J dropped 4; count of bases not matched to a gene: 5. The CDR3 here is CATSEGRGAYGYTF. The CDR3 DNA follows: TGTGCCACCAGTGAGGGCAGGGGGGCCTATGGCTACACCTTC.

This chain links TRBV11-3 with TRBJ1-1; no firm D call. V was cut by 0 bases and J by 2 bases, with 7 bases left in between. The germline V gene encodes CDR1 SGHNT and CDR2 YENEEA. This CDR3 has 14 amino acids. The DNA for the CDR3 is TGTGCCAGCAGCTTAGATCGCACAAACACTGAAGCTTTCTTT. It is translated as CASSLDRTNTEAFF.

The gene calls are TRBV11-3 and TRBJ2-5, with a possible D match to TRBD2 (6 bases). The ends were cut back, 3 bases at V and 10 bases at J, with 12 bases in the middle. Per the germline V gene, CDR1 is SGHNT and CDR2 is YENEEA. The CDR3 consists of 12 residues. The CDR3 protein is CASSLQFGSQYF. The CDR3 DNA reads TGTGCCAGCAGCTTGCAATTCGGGAGCCAGTACTTC.

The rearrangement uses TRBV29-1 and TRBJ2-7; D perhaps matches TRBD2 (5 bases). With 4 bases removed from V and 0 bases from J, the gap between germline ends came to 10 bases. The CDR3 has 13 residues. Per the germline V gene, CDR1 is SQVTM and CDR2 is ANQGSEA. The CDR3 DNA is TGCAGCGTTGGGTGGAGGACCTCCTACGAGCAGTACTTC. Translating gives CSVGWRTSYEQYF.

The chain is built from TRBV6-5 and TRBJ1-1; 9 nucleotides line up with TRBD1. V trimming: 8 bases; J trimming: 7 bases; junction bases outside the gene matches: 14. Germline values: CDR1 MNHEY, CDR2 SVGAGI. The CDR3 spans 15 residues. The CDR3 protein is CASGGQGSVGGEAFF. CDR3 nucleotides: TGTGCCAGCGGGGGACAGGGATCGGTTGGGGGTGAAGCTTTCTTT.

The CDR3 region has the DNA TGCGCCAGCAGCTTGGCCTATAGCTTCTCCTACGAGCAGTACTTC. Its translation: CASSLAYSFSYEQYF. This sequence joins TRBV5-1 and TRBJ2-7; the D is unclear. Per germline, CDR1 SGHRS and CDR2 YFSETQ. The CDR3 is made up of 15 amino acids. V lost 0 bases to trimming and J lost 0 bases, with 10 bases between them.

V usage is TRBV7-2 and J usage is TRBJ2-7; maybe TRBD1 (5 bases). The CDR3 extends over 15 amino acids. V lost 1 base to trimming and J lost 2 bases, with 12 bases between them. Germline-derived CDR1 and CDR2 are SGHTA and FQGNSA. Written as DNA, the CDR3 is TGTGCCAGCAGCTTAGATCGAGCAGGGCCCTACGAGCAGTACTTC. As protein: CASSLDRAGPYEQYF.